This T cell receptor (beta chain) was recovered during a study of PD-1 blockade in classical Hodgkin lymphoma. Study observations and caveats: It was reported that newly diagnosed patients had less baseline TCR diversity than healthy donors. Undefined causes, possibly disease activity or prior therapy, underlie the repertoire differences.

With respect to this clone: Its antigen is currently unknown.

Assay: immunoSEQ multiplex PCR; the TCRdb copy retains only in-frame clones and omits some. The sample records tens of thousands of clones, about 90% being singletons. Time point defined: cycle 4 day 1 (C4D1), after 6 weeks of nivolumab. Patients all relapsed after autologous stem cell transplantation, and there was variation in brentuximab vedotin exposure. V shed 2 bases and J shed 2 bases, with 15 bases lying between them. The CDR3 runs to 16 residues. CDR1 is LGHNA and CDR2 is YNFKEQ in the germline V gene. The chain carries TRBV4-2 and TRBJ1-2; D possibly corresponds to TRBD1 (5 bases). The receptor's source is a human donor with classical Hodgkin lymphoma. Here the sequenced sample was peripheral blood mononuclear cells (PBMCs), taken before the fourth cycle of nivolumab. For the CDR3, the DNA is TGTGCCAGCAGCCAACAGGCCGGGACGGAGAACTATGGCTACACCTTC. The encoded protein is CASSQQAGTENYGYTF.